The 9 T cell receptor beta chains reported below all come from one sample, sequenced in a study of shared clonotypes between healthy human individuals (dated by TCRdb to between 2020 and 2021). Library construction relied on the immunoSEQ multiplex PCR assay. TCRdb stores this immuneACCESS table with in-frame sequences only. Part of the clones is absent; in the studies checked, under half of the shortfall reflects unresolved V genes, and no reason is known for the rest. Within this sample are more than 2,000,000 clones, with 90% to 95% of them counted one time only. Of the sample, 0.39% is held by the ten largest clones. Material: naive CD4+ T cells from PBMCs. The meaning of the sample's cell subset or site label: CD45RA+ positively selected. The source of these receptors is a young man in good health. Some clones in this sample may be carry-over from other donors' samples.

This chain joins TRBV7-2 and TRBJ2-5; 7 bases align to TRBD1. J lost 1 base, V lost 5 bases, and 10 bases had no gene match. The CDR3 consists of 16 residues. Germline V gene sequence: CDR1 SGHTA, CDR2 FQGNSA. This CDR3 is CASSRTVGTVQETQYF. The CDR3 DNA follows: TGTGCCAGCAGCCGGACCGTAGGGACAGTCCAAGAGACCCAGTACTTC.

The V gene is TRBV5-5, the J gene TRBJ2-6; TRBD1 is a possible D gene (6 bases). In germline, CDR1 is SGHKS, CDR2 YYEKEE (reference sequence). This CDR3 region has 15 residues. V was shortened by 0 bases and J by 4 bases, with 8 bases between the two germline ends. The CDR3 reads CASSLGGPGANVLTF. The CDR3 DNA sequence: TGTGCCAGCAGCTTGGGGGGGCCAGGGGCCAACGTCCTGACTTTC.

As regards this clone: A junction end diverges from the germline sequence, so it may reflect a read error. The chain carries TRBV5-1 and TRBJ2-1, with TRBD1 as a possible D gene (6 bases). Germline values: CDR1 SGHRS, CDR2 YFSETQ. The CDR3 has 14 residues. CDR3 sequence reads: CASSLGQSRDIIVF. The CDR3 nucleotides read TGCGCCAGCAGCTTGGGCCAGTCCCGGGACATAATAGTCTTC.

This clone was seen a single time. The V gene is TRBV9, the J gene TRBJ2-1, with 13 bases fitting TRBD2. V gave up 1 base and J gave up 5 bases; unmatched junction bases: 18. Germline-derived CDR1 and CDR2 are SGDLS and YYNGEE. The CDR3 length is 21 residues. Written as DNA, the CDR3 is TGTGCCAGCAGCGTACCAACGGGGGTCAGCCGGACTAGCGGGAGTAACAATGAGCAGTTCTTC. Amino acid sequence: CASSVPTGVSRTSGSNNEQFF.

CDR3 residues: CASSQAPGQGLYNEQFF. The CDR3 DNA reads as TGTGCCAGCAGCCAGGCCCCCGGACAGGGCCTCTACAATGAGCAGTTCTTC. V usage is TRBV11-3 and J usage is TRBJ2-1; 8 bases are a match to TRBD1. There are 17 residues in the CDR3. V shed 5 bases and J 3 bases; nucleotides not matched to a gene: 12. Germline lookup yields CDR1 SGHNT and CDR2 YENEEA.

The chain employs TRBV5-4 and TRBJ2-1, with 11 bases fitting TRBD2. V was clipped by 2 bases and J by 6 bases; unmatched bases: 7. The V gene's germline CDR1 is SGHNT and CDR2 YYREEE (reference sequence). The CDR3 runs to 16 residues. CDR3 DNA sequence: TGTGCCAGCAGCTTAAGGGGAGGGACTAGCGGCAATGAGCAGTTCTTC. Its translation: CASSLRGGTSGNEQFF. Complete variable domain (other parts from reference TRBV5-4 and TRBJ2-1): ETGVTQSPTHLIKTRGQQVTLRCSSQSGHNTVSWYQQALGQGPQFIFQYYREEENGRGNFPPRFSGLQFPNYSSELNVNALELDDSALYLCASSLRGGTSGNEQFFGPGTRLTVL.

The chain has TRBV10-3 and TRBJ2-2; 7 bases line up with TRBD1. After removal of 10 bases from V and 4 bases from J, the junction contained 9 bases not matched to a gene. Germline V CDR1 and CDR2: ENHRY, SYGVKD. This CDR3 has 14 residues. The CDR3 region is CATQGEPFTGELFF. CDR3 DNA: TGTGCCACTCAGGGGGAGCCATTCACCGGGGAGCTGTTTTTT.

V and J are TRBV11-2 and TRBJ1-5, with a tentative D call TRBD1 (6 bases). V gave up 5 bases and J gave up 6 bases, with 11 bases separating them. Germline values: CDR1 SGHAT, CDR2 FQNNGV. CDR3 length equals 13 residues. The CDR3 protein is CASSVTGRQPQHF. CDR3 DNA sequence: TGTGCCAGCAGCGTAACAGGGCGTCAGCCCCAGCATTTT. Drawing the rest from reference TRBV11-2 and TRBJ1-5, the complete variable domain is EAGVAQSPRYKIIEKRQSVAFWCNPISGHATLYWYQQILGQGPKLLIQFQNNGVVDDSQLPKDRFSAERLKGVDSTLKIQPAKLEDSAVYLCASSVTGRQPQHFGDGTRLSIL.

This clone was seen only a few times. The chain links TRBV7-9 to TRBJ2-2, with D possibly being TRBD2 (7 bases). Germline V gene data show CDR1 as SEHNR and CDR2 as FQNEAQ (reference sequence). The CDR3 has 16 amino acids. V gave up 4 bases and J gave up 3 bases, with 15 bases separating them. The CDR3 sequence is CASSSNRAGDTGELFF. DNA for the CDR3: TGTGCCAGCAGCTCCAACAGGGCGGGAGACACCGGGGAGCTGTTTTTT.